Below, 24 T cell receptor beta chains from the same sample are listed, as sequenced in a study of blood T cell repertoires in COVID-19. Clones were sequenced by immunoSEQ multiplex PCR, and TCRdb holds only the in-frame ones, with some missing. The sample records around 95,000 clones, around 81% being singletons. Sequenced: peripheral blood. These receptor sequences come from a man between 45 and 60 years old with active or convalescent COVID-19.

As DNA, the CDR3 is TGTGCCAGCAGTTACGTCAATAGCGGATACGAGCAGTACTTC. Translated: CASSYVNSGYEQYF. The chain is built from TRBV6-5 and TRBJ2-7; the D gene is possibly TRBD2 (6 bases). V dropped 2 bases and J dropped 4 bases, with 12 bases sitting between them. Germline values: CDR1 MNHEY, CDR2 SVGAGI. This CDR3 has 14 residues.

This chain links TRBV10-3 with TRBJ1-2; TRBD1 agrees at 8 bases. The CDR3 sequence is 15 residues long. Looked up from germline, CDR1 is ENHRY and CDR2 is SYGVKD. Losses at the gene ends were 5 bases for V and 4 bases for J; bases not matched to a gene: 9. CDR3 sequence: CAISSQGARSYGYTF. The CDR3 DNA sequence: TGTGCCATCAGTTCTCAGGGGGCGCGAAGCTATGGCTACACCTTC.

This chain joins TRBV6-1 and TRBJ2-7; D unclear. This CDR3 comprises 17 residues. Germline values: CDR1 MNHNS, CDR2 SASEGT. V shed 3 bases and J shed 5 bases, with 23 bases lying between them. For the CDR3, the DNA is TGTGCCAGCAGTGATGAGGTCTTTACGGCCCTTTCTCACGAGCAGTACTTC. Translation: CASSDEVFTALSHEQYF.

The chain recombines TRBV2 with TRBJ2-7; 10 nucleotides agree with TRBD2. The germline CDR1 and CDR2 sequences are SNHLY and FYNNEI. V lost 8 bases, J lost 1 base, and 11 bases stayed unmatched. This CDR3 spans 16 amino acids. Here the CDR3 reads CASPESPSGGSYEQYF. In DNA form, the CDR3 reads TGTGCCAGCCCCGAAAGCCCTAGCGGGGGATCCTACGAGCAGTACTTC.

This clone has a handful of counts. The chain uses TRBV9 and TRBJ1-2, with 7 bases lining up with TRBD1. The CDR3 runs 14 residues. CDR1 is SGDLS and CDR2 is YYNGEE in the germline V gene. The junction had 6 bases not matched to a gene; V was cut back by 3 bases and J by 4 bases. As DNA, the CDR3 is TGTGCCAGCAGCGCCGTCCCAGGGGGCTATGGCTACACCTTC. Protein: CASSAVPGGYGYTF.

This clone occurred once. The chain links TRBV12-5 to TRBJ2-7; 9 bases map to TRBD1. Germline CDR1 reads LGHNT; CDR2 reads FRNRAP. J was trimmed by 2 bases and V by 2 bases; bases with no gene match: 4. The CDR3 runs 15 residues. This CDR3 is CASGLPGQGPYEQYF. For the CDR3, the DNA is TGTGCTAGTGGTTTGCCGGGACAGGGACCCTACGAGCAGTACTTC.

This clone was observed once. The chain uses TRBV5-6 and TRBJ2-3; 7 nucleotides align to TRBD2. Germline V gene lookup returns CDR1 SGHDT and CDR2 YYEEEE. The V and J ends lost 4 bases and 6 bases, in that order; junction bases with no gene match: 11. CDR3 length equals 15 residues. CDR3 nucleotide sequence: TGTGCCAGCAGCCCTGAGAGACTAGCTTCTGATACGCAGTATTTT. Protein: CASSPERLASDTQYF.

This clone was observed a single time. The chain employs TRBV27 and TRBJ1-5, with D uncertain. CDR3 length equals 15 residues. Germline values: CDR1 MNHEY, CDR2 SMNVEV (reference sequence). V lost 0 bases to trimming and J lost 4 bases, with 10 bases between them. The CDR3 protein is CASSLSGTLNQPQHF. CDR3 nucleotide sequence: TGTGCCAGCAGTTTATCCGGCACACTAAATCAGCCCCAGCATTTT.

The chain links TRBV28 to TRBJ2-1, with 7 nucleotides matching TRBD1. CDR1 MDHEN and CDR2 SYDVKM come from the germline V gene. There are 15 residues in the CDR3. Trimming at V came to 3 bases and at J to 4 bases, leaving 6 bases not matched to a gene. The CDR3 protein is CASSLRRQGYNEQFF. The CDR3 coding sequence is TGTGCCAGCAGTTTGAGGAGACAGGGTTACAATGAGCAGTTCTTC.

The rearrangement joins TRBV2 to TRBJ1-6; a possible D gene is TRBD1 (5 bases). V lost 6 bases and J lost 7, with 16 bases in between. The CDR3 loop spans 15 amino acids. Germline V gene sequence: CDR1 SNHLY, CDR2 FYNNEI. The CDR3 loop is CASRGQGVLNSPLHF. The CDR3 nucleotides read TGTGCCAGCAGGGGTCAAGGGGTCCTGAATTCACCCCTCCACTTT.

The chain uses TRBV5-1 and TRBJ2-3, with 8 positions matching TRBD2. The CDR3 spans 16 residues. The V gene end was trimmed by 1 base and the J gene end by 3 bases; junction bases not matched to a gene: 7. Per germline, CDR1 SGHRS and CDR2 YFSETQ. CDR3 residues: CASSLRPGGRTDTQYF. The CDR3 nucleotides read TGCGCCAGCAGCTTGCGGCCGGGGGGGCGTACAGATACGCAGTATTTT.

This clone has only a few counts. This chain links TRBV11-3 with TRBJ1-1; 8 bases align to TRBD1. The CDR3 is 12 amino acids. From germline, CDR1 is SGHNT and CDR2 YENEEA. The ends lost 7 bases at V and 10 bases at J; junction bases unmatched: 8. The CDR3 nucleotides read TGTGCCAGCACTGGACAGGGAAGGGTAGCTTTCTTT. Its protein is CASTGQGRVAFF.

V is TRBV10-2 and J is TRBJ2-7, with 8 bases matching TRBD2. This CDR3 is built from 13 residues. V lost 4 bases to trimming and J lost 3 bases; unmatched junction nucleotides: 2. Germline loops: CDR1 WSHSY, CDR2 SAAADI. CDR3 region: CASSAGTSYEQYF. The DNA of the CDR3 is TGCGCCAGCAGTGCCGGGACTAGCTACGAGCAGTACTTC.

This chain connects TRBV28 to TRBJ1-2; 9 nucleotides match TRBD1. Trimming removed 2 bases from V and 14 bases from J; junction bases left unmatched: 12. The CDR3 extends over 14 amino acids. The germline CDR1 and CDR2 sequences are MDHEN and SYDVKM. The CDR3 sequence is CASSLPLTGGGSTF. The CDR3 DNA is TGTGCCAGCAGTTTACCCCTGACAGGGGGAGGCTCGACCTTC.

The chain carries TRBV5-4 and TRBJ2-3; TRBD2 is a possible D gene (5 bases). V was cut by 4 bases and J by 2 bases, with 14 bases left in between. The CDR3 length is 15 residues. CDR1 is SGHNT and CDR2 is YYREEE in the germline V gene (reference sequence). The CDR3 sequence is CASSRRMEDTDTQYF. As DNA, the CDR3 is TGTGCCAGCAGCCGGAGGATGGAAGACACAGATACGCAGTATTTT.

The chain carries TRBV2 and TRBJ1-4; tentatively, D is TRBD1 (6 bases). The CDR3 contains 15 residues. V was shortened by 4 bases and J by 5 bases, with 14 bases between the two germline ends. Germline lookup yields CDR1 SNHLY and CDR2 FYNNEI. The CDR3: CASSVSGQGNEKLFF. Here the CDR3 DNA reads TGTGCCAGCAGTGTATCGGGACAAGGAAATGAAAAACTGTTTTTT.

This rearrangement joins TRBV28 to TRBJ1-2, with a tentative D call TRBD1 (6 bases). V shed 6 bases and J shed 7 bases, with 15 bases lying between them. This CDR3 has 13 amino acids. Germline V CDR1 and CDR2: MDHEN, SYDVKM. CDR3 loop: CASSLSARGGYTF. In DNA, the CDR3 is TGTGCCAGCAGCCTAAGCGCCAGGGGTGGCTACACCTTC.

The rearrangement uses TRBV30 and TRBJ1-5; TRBD1 is a possible D gene (5 bases). With 8 bases removed from V and 5 bases from J, the gap between germline ends came to 16 bases. CDR1 GTSNPN and CDR2 SVGIG come from the germline V gene (reference sequence). The CDR3 covers 13 residues. The CDR3 region is CARGGGKDQPQHF. CDR3 coding DNA: TGTGCCCGCGGTGGGGGGAAGGATCAGCCCCAGCATTTT.

The genes are TRBV2 and TRBJ2-1; TRBD2 matches at 7 bases. The CDR3 length is 13 residues. The V gene's germline CDR1 is SNHLY and CDR2 FYNNEI. J lost 6 bases, V lost 6 bases, and 5 bases had no gene match. The chain's CDR3 is CASRAGAGNEQFF. The CDR3 nucleotides are TGTGCCAGCAGGGCGGGAGCGGGCAATGAGCAGTTCTTC.

In this sample, this clone turned up once. The V and J genes are TRBV7-2 and TRBJ2-1, with a possible D match to TRBD2 (6 bases). From germline, CDR1 is SGHTA and CDR2 FQGNSA. This CDR3 comprises 12 residues. V was cut by 1 base and J by 15 bases, with 13 bases left in between. In DNA, the CDR3 is TGTGCCAGCAGCTTAGTTGGGACTCAAAGGTTCTTC. Its protein product is CASSLVGTQRFF.

The chain combines TRBV5-5 with TRBJ2-7, with a possible D match to TRBD2 (5 bases). The CDR3 extends over 14 amino acids. Germline V lookup: CDR1 SGHKS, CDR2 YYEKEE (reference sequence). Trimming removed 2 bases at V and 0 bases at J, with 9 bases between. CDR3 region: CASSLTGISYEQYF. Written as DNA, the CDR3 is TGTGCCAGCAGCTTAACGGGAATCTCCTACGAGCAGTACTTC.

Here the CDR3 reads CASAWDGGTEAFF. CDR3 sequence (DNA): TGTGCTAGTGCCTGGGACGGAGGGACTGAAGCTTTCTTT. The chain links TRBV12-5 to TRBJ1-1, with D perhaps TRBD1 (5 bases). The CDR3 is 13 amino acids. Germline values: CDR1 LGHNT, CDR2 FRNRAP. Trimming removed 7 bases from V and 5 bases from J, with 14 bases in between.

The rearrangement joins TRBV11-2 to TRBJ1-2; TRBD1 is a possible D gene (6 bases). The CDR3 spans 14 residues. Germline lookup yields CDR1 SGHAT and CDR2 FQNNGV. The V end was cut by 4 bases, the J end by 3 bases, with 12 bases between. The CDR3 loop is CASSSQGQYYGYTF. In DNA form, the CDR3 reads TGTGCCAGCAGCTCCCAAGGACAGTACTATGGCTACACCTTC.

This sequence joins TRBV11-3 and TRBJ1-2; 10 bases align to TRBD1. The germline V gene encodes CDR1 SGHNT and CDR2 YENEEA. V gave up 1 base and J gave up 8 bases; unmatched junction bases: 7. The CDR3 is made up of 15 amino acids. CDR3 sequence (DNA): TGTGCCAGCAGCTTAGTTGACAGGGGGCGGGAAGGCTACACCTTC. This translates into CASSLVDRGREGYTF. Using reference TRBV11-3 and TRBJ1-2 for the parts outside the CDR3, the full variable domain is EAGVVQSPRYKIIEKKQPVAFWCNPISGHNTLYWYLQNLGQGPELLIRYENEEAVDDSQLPKDRFSAERLKGVDSTLKIQPAELGDSAVYLCASSLVDRGREGYTFGSGTRLTVV.